This T cell receptor beta chain was profiled in a study of beta chain features in type 1 diabetes. Study-level information: Examination of sorted cells across all samples involved roughly 100 million cells. Broader study findings: Researchers report that Type 1 diabetes patients had moderately but significantly shorter TCRB CDR3s across all four CD4+ subsets. For patients, the naive, central memory and Treg TCRB repertoires appeared more alike than for healthy donors.

There are 13 residues in the CDR3. After removal of 5 bases from V and 1 base from J, the junction contained 1 base not matched to a gene. Germline V gene lookup returns CDR1 SGHAT and CDR2 FQDESV (reference sequence). Comments on this clone: Its antigen remains unidentified.

Sequenced material consisted of expressed TCRB transcripts (all of the isolated RNA was reverse transcribed). Mean read depth for naive, central memory and regulatory T cell samples was 3 million to 4.5 million reads. Libraries were prepared by immunoSEQ multiplex PCR; TCRdb keeps only in-frame clonotypes and omits some of them. The profile covers about 360,000 clones, with roughly 12% appearing a single time and more than 0.015% taken by the ten largest. This chain connects TRBV11-1 to TRBJ1-1; TRBD1 matches 7 bases. The clonotype was recovered from a man aged 18 to 30 in good health. The sequencing input was naive CD4+ T cells from blood. The CDR3 is CASSRTGNTEAFF. CDR3 coding DNA: TGTGCCAGCAGCCGGACAGGGAACACTGAAGCTTTCTTT.